The text below deals with one TCR beta chain. It has no known antigen specificity. No clone much larger than this one lies a single base away; base qualities are absent. TCR beta libraries were generated from genomic DNA with the immunoSEQ kit, following the manufacturer's recommendations. For library preparation, a first multiplex PCR was performed with proprietary primers, followed by a second PCR in which unique barcodes were added, and bead cleanups were performed after each round. A kit-provided positive control reaction and a negative control reaction were included in every sample batch. The final libraries were assessed on an Agilent 4200 TapeStation D1000 ScreenTape, pooled by volume, and quantified by qPCR. Sequencing was performed on an Illumina NextSeq500 with a MidOutput 150-cycle cartridge, and 156 Read1 and 15 Index1 cycles were run with kit custom primers. The pooled library was loaded at around 1 pM with an approximately 21% PhiX control spike-in. Per the source publication's procedure: Vendor-processed data were analyzed in R, with a clonotype defined as all T cells sharing the same CDR3 nucleotide sequence. In the clone abundance analyses, frequencies in each sample were normalized to that sample's 10,000 most abundant clones. Public T cell clones, which averaged fewer than five per sample, were removed prior to analysis. Tumor-enriched and baseline blood-enriched clonotypes were defined by at least a 32-fold difference in abundance between compartments. A beta-binomial differential abundance model was used to identify clonotypes that expanded or contracted between blood time points. Tumor-blood repertoire similarity was measured with the Baroni-Urbani and Buser coefficient, and groups were compared using two-tailed Wilcoxon tests in R. TCRdb provides this immuneACCESS table in a form limited to in-frame rearrangements. Some clones are lacking; in checked studies, under half of them reflect an unresolved V gene, and why the rest are absent is not known. The V and J calls and clone size were taken over from that table, and D and trimming were inferred from the DNA. A total of 150,000 or so clones appear in this sample, 88% of them only once. The ten biggest clones cover around 4% of the sample.

This record comes from a study of radiation and T cells in renal cell carcinoma (dated by TCRdb to 2020 to 2021). About the study as a whole: Samples were obtained from a clinical trial, in which 15 Gy stereotactic body radiation therapy was delivered to primary renal cell carcinomas and nephrectomy was performed 4 weeks later. A total of around 50 samples underwent TCR beta sequencing, made up of roughly 26 tumors and roughly 27 peripheral blood samples. In the approximately 53 samples combined, 4,016,671 unique CDR3 nucleotide sequences were found, encoding 2.5 million or so unique CDR3 amino acid sequences.

In light of the paper, this sample's time point label describes: baseline pretreatment blood. Interpreted using the paper, the treatment or condition label stands for: 15 Gy SBRT to primary tumor, nephrectomy 4 weeks later. To follow tumor-enriched clonotypes, peripheral blood was collected serially from radiation-treated patients at baseline and again at 2 weeks and 4 weeks after SBRT. Renal cell carcinoma with clear cell pathology was present in all patients. The QIAamp DNA Blood Mini Kit (Qiagen) was used to prepare genomic DNA for TCR sequencing. The analyses included just those samples that passed every quality control check. Study-level results and caveats: In blood, the top tumor clonotypes increased between baseline and 2 weeks post-radiation and then shrank by 4 weeks, which suggests that tumor-resident clones expanded only transiently. Because pretreatment tumor biopsies were not available, the study could not determine whether clonotypes were already present within the tumor at baseline. Changes in the blood repertoire were not tracked past 4 weeks after treatment. With a single-armed trial design, the study had no way to address how radiation dose or scheduling affects the TCR repertoire.

The source of this sequence is a woman between 70 and 85 years old with renal cell carcinoma. The starting material was blood, obtained from a patient whose treatment included radiotherapy and nephrectomy.

The nucleotide sequence reads as follows: TGTGCCAGCAGCCCGGTTGACAGCCTTATGGATGAGCAGTTCTTC. It specifies CASSPVDSLMDEQFF. The rearranged chain carries TRBV5-4 and TRBJ2-1, and TRBD1 may be the D gene, going by 5 matching bases. The germline V gene (reference sequence) yields SGHNT for CDR1 and YYREEE for CDR2. The CDR3 numbers 15 residues from cysteine through phenylalanine. The retained sequence is limited to the CDR3, 45 bases, with the frame set at the first base. V lost 4 bases and J lost 8 bases; the stretch between them is 19 bases long.